The rows below give T cell receptor beta chains drawn from one sample of a study of blood T cell repertoires in COVID-19. Clones were sequenced by immunoSEQ multiplex PCR, and TCRdb holds only the in-frame ones, with some missing. The sample has about 48,000 clones, 80% to 90% seen once; the top ten hold 2.6%. The sample taken for sequencing was peripheral blood. The receptors stem from an elderly woman with COVID-19, enrolled during active disease. Each CDR3 is given with its conserved first and last residue. The order of the fields is clone size, V gene, J gene, D gene, CDR3 protein, CDR3 DNA. The D gene is left open where the match is weak. Not all rows give a size; the values are once, few, many and, for expanded clones, a class.

size: .; V: TRBV7-9; J: TRBJ1-1; D: .; CDR3: CASSLEGGITEAFF; DNA: TGTGCCAGCAGCTTAGAAGGAGGGATCACTGAAGCTTTCTTT
size: .; V: TRBV28; J: TRBJ1-2; D: TRBD1; CDR3: CASSLDRVGYGYTF; DNA: TGTGCCAGCAGTTTGGACAGGGTGGGCTATGGCTACACCTTC
size: few; V: TRBV19; J: TRBJ1-4; D: .; CDR3: CASSIARLQDEKLFF; DNA: TGTGCCAGTAGTATAGCGCGCTTGCAGGATGAAAAACTGTTTTTT
size: once; V: TRBV20-1; J: TRBJ2-7; D: .; CDR3: CSASPFRGSVYEQYF; DNA: TGCAGTGCTAGTCCCTTTCGGGGGTCGGTCTACGAGCAGTACTTC
size: .; V: TRBV7-2; J: TRBJ1-5; D: .; CDR3: CASSLAWGTDSNQPQHF; DNA: TGTGCCAGCAGCTTAGCTTGGGGGACTGATAGCAATCAGCCCCAGCATTTT
size: .; V: TRBV6-6; J: TRBJ2-7; D: TRBD2; CDR3: CASSGLAPPTYEQYF; DNA: TGTGCCAGCAGCGGACTAGCCCCCCCAACCTACGAGCAGTACTTC
size: .; V: TRBV12-5; J: TRBJ1-1; D: .; CDR3: CASALGGNTEAFF; DNA: TGTGCTAGTGCCCTGGGGGGAAACACTGAAGCTTTCTTT
size: .; V: TRBV7-9; J: TRBJ1-1; D: TRBD1; CDR3: CASSYGQGTEAFF; DNA: TGTGCCAGCAGCTATGGACAGGGTACTGAAGCTTTCTTT
size: .; V: TRBV5-1; J: TRBJ1-4; D: .; CDR3: CASSSPGRGGKLFF; DNA: TGCGCCAGCAGCTCCCCGGGGAGGGGAGGCAAACTGTTTTTT
size: .; V: TRBV15; J: TRBJ1-3; D: .; CDR3: CATSRDKGLSGNTIYF; DNA: TGTGCCACCAGCAGAGATAAGGGGCTCTCTGGAAACACCATATATTTT
size: .; V: TRBV5-1; J: TRBJ1-3; D: TRBD1; CDR3: CASSLPKGASGNTIYF; DNA: TGCGCCAGCAGCTTGCCGAAGGGGGCCTCTGGAAACACCATATATTTT
size: once; V: TRBV6-5; J: TRBJ2-7; D: .; CDR3: CASRPRGSSYEQYF; DNA: TGTGCCAGCAGACCCAGGGGTTCCTCCTACGAGCAGTACTTC
size: .; V: TRBV5-1; J: TRBJ2-1; D: TRBD2; CDR3: CASSLVGLAGVQFF; DNA: TGCGCCAGCAGCTTGGTGGGGCTAGCGGGGGTGCAGTTCTTC
size: .; V: TRBV7-9; J: TRBJ1-6; D: TRBD1; CDR3: CASSEPGTGYNSPLHF; DNA: TGTGCCAGCAGCGAGCCAGGGACAGGGTATAATTCACCCCTCCACTTT
size: .; V: TRBV10-3; J: TRBJ2-6; D: .; CDR3: CAISDQGGSGANVLTF; DNA: TGTGCCATCAGTGATCAAGGCGGCTCTGGGGCCAACGTCCTGACTTTC
size: .; V: TRBV12-5; J: TRBJ2-7; D: TRBD1; CDR3: CASGRASGQALPDEQYF; DNA: TGTGCTAGTGGTAGAGCCTCGGGACAGGCTCTTCCCGACGAGCAGTACTTC
size: .; V: TRBV10-1; J: TRBJ1-2; D: .; CDR3: CASSPRAGSLNGYTF; DNA: TGCGCCAGCAGTCCCCGGGCAGGGTCGTTGAATGGCTACACCTTC
size: once; V: TRBV28; J: TRBJ2-7; D: .; CDR3: CASSSSWGSGVGNEQYF; DNA: TGTGCCAGCAGTTCATCCTGGGGCTCAGGGGTCGGTAACGAGCAGTACTTC
size: once; V: TRBV29-1; J: TRBJ1-2; D: .; CDR3: CSVEGPRGFIGGYTF; DNA: TGCAGCGTTGAAGGGCCTCGGGGGTTCATCGGTGGCTACACCTTC
size: .; V: TRBV29-1; J: TRBJ1-5; D: TRBD1; CDR3: CSASLDRGNQPQHF; DNA: TGCAGCGCATCCTTGGACAGGGGAAATCAGCCCCAGCATTTT
size: .; V: TRBV10-2; J: TRBJ2-7; D: TRBD2; CDR3: CASNLAGGPLGEQYF; DNA: TGCGCCAGCAATTTAGCGGGGGGCCCGCTGGGCGAGCAGTACTTC
size: .; V: TRBV7-9; J: TRBJ1-1; D: TRBD1; CDR3: CASSRTGNTEAFF; DNA: TGTGCCAGCAGCAGGACAGGGAACACTGAAGCTTTCTTT
size: .; V: TRBV15; J: TRBJ1-6; D: .; CDR3: CATSFTGKGSPLHF; DNA: TGTGCCACCAGCTTTACAGGGAAAGGATCACCCCTCCACTTT
size: .; V: TRBV28; J: TRBJ2-5; D: TRBD2; CDR3: CASSYSGRPQETQYF; DNA: TGTGCCAGCAGTTATAGCGGGAGACCTCAAGAGACCCAGTACTTC
size: once; V: TRBV6-5; J: TRBJ1-6; D: .; CDR3: CASSNRVGLSPLHF; DNA: TGTGCCAGCAGTAACAGGGTTGGCCTTTCACCCCTCCACTTT
size: .; V: TRBV5-1; J: TRBJ1-2; D: .; CDR3: CASSSGTETPTF; DNA: TGCGCCAGCAGCTCAGGGACTGAAACCCCCACCTTC
size: .; V: TRBV5-1; J: TRBJ1-4; D: .; CDR3: CASSTSIGEKLFF; DNA: TGCGCCAGCAGCACTAGTATAGGAGAAAAACTGTTTTTT
size: .; V: TRBV29-1; J: TRBJ2-1; D: TRBD2; CDR3: CSVEDRLAVGYEQFF; DNA: TGCAGCGTTGAAGATCGACTAGCGGTTGGCTATGAGCAGTTCTTC
size: medium-sized; V: TRBV7-9; J: TRBJ1-1; D: TRBD1; CDR3: CASSLWDRGQNTEAFF; DNA: TGTGCCAGCAGCCTGTGGGACAGGGGGCAGAACACTGAAGCTTTCTTT
size: .; V: TRBV28; J: TRBJ1-5; D: .; CDR3: CASSSPGRGRGNQPQHF; DNA: TGTGCCAGCAGTTCCCCAGGTAGAGGGCGCGGCAATCAGCCCCAGCATTTT
size: .; V: TRBV5-1; J: TRBJ2-7; D: .; CDR3: CASSLASMTGSYEQYF; DNA: TGCGCCAGCAGCTTGGCAAGTATGACAGGCTCCTACGAGCAGTACTTC
size: few; V: TRBV19; J: TRBJ1-2; D: .; CDR3: CASSIRSGRGLYGYTF; DNA: TGTGCCAGTAGTATCCGATCCGGCAGGGGTCTTTATGGCTACACCTTC
size: .; V: TRBV18; J: TRBJ2-1; D: TRBD1; CDR3: CASSPKAGTGTYNEQFF; DNA: TGTGCCAGCTCACCTAAGGCCGGGACAGGGACATACAATGAGCAGTTCTTC
size: .; V: TRBV19; J: TRBJ2-5; D: .; CDR3: CASSIGTVKETQYF; DNA: TGTGCCAGTAGTATCGGGACTGTCAAAGAGACCCAGTACTTC
size: .; V: TRBV19; J: TRBJ1-5; D: TRBD1; CDR3: CASSMPQGAGQPQHF; DNA: TGTGCCAGTAGTATGCCACAGGGGGCCGGGCAGCCCCAGCATTTT